This T cell receptor beta chain was observed in a study of blood T cells in healthy people across ages. Germline CDR1 is SGHRS and CDR2 is YFSETQ. V dropped 3 bases and J dropped 8 bases, with 9 bases sitting between them. This CDR3 spans 13 amino acids. A J-beta primer mix and a sample-barcoded 5' primer were used in a second PCR of about 7 to 11 cycles. TCRdb called the 5' RACE reads again in MiXCR, with one record for every CDR3 protein. The data contain some 760,000 distinct CDR3 sequences, 20% to 25% of them seen just once; the ten biggest clones take up roughly a tenth. These data were likewise used in another study, on T cells of mothers and their children. That source reports: The entire RNA extract went into cDNA synthesis at about 1.5 ug per 15 ul.

Sequencing was carried out using blood. The gene calls are TRBV5-1 and TRBJ2-6; D could derive from TRBD1 or TRBD2 (5 bases each). The sequence came from a boy under 18 in good health. CDR3 sequence reads: CASSWDPTNVLTF. The CDR3 DNA reads TGCGCCAGCAGCTGGGACCCGACCAACGTCCTGACTTTC.